This TCR beta chain was documented in a study of blood T cell repertoires in COVID-19. The overall study: Acute-phase and convalescent COVID-19 samples originated in the United States, Italy and Spain. Sample material is recorded as cDNA or gDNA derived from T cells, B-cell-depleted T cells, or PBMCs.

Original processing notes: Reference gene primers were amplified, and this amplification served to estimate nucleated cell counts. Here immunoSEQ multiplex PCR was the method, and the copy in TCRdb shows in-frame clones only, minus some. The V and J calls and the clone size are those of that table, but D and trimming were determined from the DNA. This repertoire shows about 30,000 clones, roughly 80% found once; its top ten account for less than 35%. V shed 2 bases and J shed 0 bases, with 8 bases lying between them. This CDR3 is built from 16 residues. Per the germline V gene, CDR1 is MNHNY and CDR2 is SVGAGI (reference sequence).

Sequencing was done on a sample of peripheral blood. This TCR came from a man at least 80 years old with acute or convalescent COVID-19. The chain joins TRBV6-6 to TRBJ2-6, with D tentatively TRBD1 (5 bases). In nucleotides, the CDR3 is TGTGCCAGCAGTTACCCTACAGGCTCTGGGGCCAACGTCCTGACTTTC. Encoded protein: CASSYPTGSGANVLTF.